Included here is one TCR beta chain sequence, with context. This specimen comes from a study of OX40 agonist ivuxolimab in advanced cancers. Study-level information: All patients had ivuxolimab intravenously every 2 weeks at 0.01 to 10 mg/kg. Patients with hepatocellular carcinoma, melanoma, renal cell or head and neck cancer made up the dose-escalation patients. Partial responses occurred in Three dose-escalation patients, one with hepatocellular carcinoma and two with cutaneous melanoma.

Generated by immunoSEQ multiplex PCR, the TCRdb table keeps only in-frame clones and is missing some. The table includes tens of thousands of clones, more than 75% detected once. Germline V lookup: CDR1 LNHDA, CDR2 SQIVND (reference sequence). The CDR3 has 11 residues. Deletions cut 7 bases from V and 2 bases from J, with 4 bases between. This chain links TRBV19 with TRBJ2-3; D is unresolved. The TCR sequence derives from an adult with an advanced solid tumor such as melanoma, head and neck, liver or kidney cancer. The material sequenced was CD4+ or CD8+ T cells sorted from blood, taken in a trial of the OX40 agonist ivuxolimab. The CDR3 coding sequence is TGTGCCAGTACGGACACAGATACGCAGTATTTT. This sequence encodes CASTDTDTQYF.